A selection of T cell receptor beta chains follows, all from one sample in a study of T cell responses to AZD1222 COVID-19 vaccine. Method: immunoSEQ multiplex PCR; TCRdb's copy keeps in-frame clones and lacks some. The top ten clones hold approximately 1.3% of a sample with 150,000 to 200,000 clones, 92% of them seen once. The input for sequencing was peripheral blood, taken 28 days after the second AZD1222 dose. These receptor sequences come from an adult who received the AZD1222 COVID-19 vaccine. Each CDR3 is given with its conserved first and last residue. The D gene is left open where the match is weak. Only part of the rows carry a size: once, few, many, or a class if the clone is expanded.

J,size,V,D,CDR3,DNA
TRBJ1-5,.,TRBV6-1,.,CASSEGHQPQHF,TGTGCCAGCAGTGAAGGGCATCAGCCCCAGCATTTT
TRBJ1-3,.,TRBV6-5,TRBD1,CASSYFRGLGNTIYF,TGTGCCAGCAGTTACTTCAGGGGGCTTGGAAACACCATATATTTT
TRBJ2-7,once,TRBV7-8,.,CASSTRGKYEQYF,TGTGCCAGCAGCACCAGGGGAAAGTACGAGCAGTACTTC
TRBJ1-2,.,TRBV10-3,.,CAISETDRYYGYTF,TGTGCCATCAGTGAAACGGACAGATACTATGGCTACACCTTC
TRBJ2-3,.,TRBV2,TRBD1,CASSLTGTASTQYF,TGTGCCAGCAGCCTCACCGGGACAGCAAGTACGCAGTATTTT
TRBJ1-5,.,TRBV29-1,.,CSVGGRNQPQHF,TGCAGCGTTGGGGGTAGGAATCAGCCCCAGCATTTT
TRBJ2-7,.,TRBV6-5,TRBD1,CASRSGTANYYEQYF,TGTGCCAGCAGGTCCGGGACAGCGAACTACTACGAGCAGTACTTC
TRBJ2-2,.,TRBV27,.,CASSLGGPTGELFF,TGTGCCAGCAGTTTGGGGGGACCGACCGGGGAGCTGTTTTTT
TRBJ2-7,.,TRBV29-1,.,CSVVVGSSYEQYF,TGCAGCGTTGTTGTAGGGAGCTCCTACGAGCAGTACTTC
TRBJ2-1,.,TRBV12-5,.,CASGTGAGSYNEQFF,TGTGCTAGTGGTACTGGGGCCGGGTCCTACAATGAGCAGTTCTTC
TRBJ2-3,.,TRBV5-6,TRBD1,CASQGAADTQYF,TGTGCCAGCCAGGGGGCCGCAGATACGCAGTATTTT
TRBJ2-2,.,TRBV3-1/TRBV3-2,.,CASEPGLSNTGELFF,TGTGCCAGCGAGCCCGGGCTGTCGAACACCGGGGAGCTGTTTTTT
TRBJ1-4,.,TRBV25-1,.,CASSDWAATNEKLFF,TGTGCCAGCAGTGATTGGGCAGCAACTAATGAAAAACTGTTTTTT
TRBJ2-7,once,TRBV7-9,.,CASSSAGRSSYEQYF,TGTGCCAGCAGTTCCGCAGGCAGGAGCTCCTACGAGCAGTACTTC
TRBJ2-7,.,TRBV2,.,CASKPGAGEQYF,TGTGCCAGCAAGCCGGGGGCTGGGGAGCAGTACTTC
TRBJ2-7,.,TRBV2,.,CASSITGNEQYF,TGTGCCAGCAGTATTACAGGCAACGAGCAGTACTTC
TRBJ2-1,.,TRBV7-2,.,CASSPSRDRPYEQFF,TGTGCCAGCAGCCCGAGCCGGGACCGTCCATATGAGCAGTTCTTC
TRBJ1-2,.,TRBV30,.,CAWSGGPETGGGYTF,TGTGCCTGGTCCGGGGGTCCAGAGACCGGGGGAGGCTACACCTTC
TRBJ2-7,.,TRBV5-6,TRBD1,CASSWGQGAYEQYF,TGTGCCAGCAGCTGGGGACAGGGGGCTTACGAGCAGTACTTC
TRBJ2-7,once,TRBV11-2,TRBD2,CASSNGETAGSYEQYF,TGTGCCAGCAGCAACGGGGAAACAGCGGGATCATACGAGCAGTACTTC
TRBJ2-1,.,TRBV6-4,.,CASSVEALVTNEQFF,TGTGCCAGCAGTGTGGAAGCCCTAGTAACGAATGAGCAGTTCTTC
TRBJ1-5,.,TRBV5-4,TRBD1,CASPRKRQGCNQPQHF,TGTGCCAGCCCGAGAAAGAGACAGGGCTGCAATCAGCCCCAGCATTTT
TRBJ1-2,once,TRBV6-6,.,CASRLLDGNYGYTF,TGTGCCAGCAGACTTTTGGACGGAAACTATGGCTACACCTTC
TRBJ1-2,.,TRBV2,.,CASSRDKRYGYTF,TGTGCCAGTTCCCGGGACAAGCGTTATGGCTACACCTTC
TRBJ1-2,.,TRBV12-3/TRBV12-4,.,CASSFRRGGGYTF,TGTGCCAGCAGTTTCAGGCGGGGAGGTGGCTACACCTTC
TRBJ1-1,.,TRBV6-6,.,CASNLQGTGTEAFF,TGTGCCAGTAATCTACAGGGAACGGGTACTGAAGCTTTCTTT
TRBJ1-3,.,TRBV18,.,CASSPTGSSGNTIYF,TGTGCCAGCTCCCCAACGGGGAGCTCTGGAAACACCATATATTTT
TRBJ2-2,.,TRBV15,.,CATLERTGELFF,TGTGCCACCCTCGAGAGGACCGGGGAGCTGTTTTTT
TRBJ1-5,.,TRBV30,.,CAWSVPALTNQPQHF,TGTGCCTGGAGTGTACCGGCCCTAACTAATCAGCCCCAGCATTTT
TRBJ2-7,once,TRBV4-3,.,CASSQELFFRSEREQYF,TGCGCCAGCAGCCAAGAACTTTTTTTCCGCTCAGAACGCGAGCAGTACTTC
TRBJ1-2,.,TRBV14,.,CASSQPGTNYGYTF,TGTGCCAGCAGCCAACCCGGGACCAACTATGGCTACACCTTC
TRBJ1-3,.,TRBV3-1/TRBV3-2,TRBD1,CASSSRYGGRGGNTIYF,TGTGCCAGCAGCTCCCGTTATGGAGGCAGGGGGGGAAACACCATATATTTT
TRBJ2-1,.,TRBV6-2/TRBV6-3,TRBD2,CASSSPSGSFSYNEQFF,TGTGCCAGCAGTTCCCCTAGCGGGAGTTTTTCCTACAATGAGCAGTTCTTC
TRBJ1-2,once,TRBV6-5,.,CASAGGGGGYTF,TGTGCCAGCGCCGGCGGGGGGGGAGGCTACACCTTC
TRBJ2-7,.,TRBV27,.,CASSPDRVTYEQYF,TGTGCCAGCAGCCCGGACAGAGTTACCTACGAGCAGTACTTC
TRBJ1-1,.,TRBV5-4,.,CASSPELNTEAFF,TGTGCCAGCAGCCCCGAGCTGAACACTGAAGCTTTCTTT